This note documents a single T cell receptor beta chain sequence. The entry originates in a study of CD8+ T cells in alopecia areata. Treatment specified: oral pan-JAK inhibitor, 5-10 mg twice daily. V was clipped by 0 bases and J by 0 bases; unmatched bases: 4. This CDR3 has 16 residues. Looked up from germline, CDR1 is SQVTM and CDR2 is ANQGSEA. Following extraction, RNA underwent reverse transcription to cDNA, which served as the sequencing template. Assay used: immunoSEQ multiplex PCR; TCRdb lists only in-frame clones, some missing. Of more than 150,000 clones in the sample, 60% to 70% were seen once.

This specimen consisted of CD4+ T cells sorted from blood, obtained at week 4, from a patient treated with tofacitinib. The sequence was obtained from a human donor with alopecia areata. The chain combines TRBV29-1 with TRBJ2-7; 11 positions agree with TRBD2. The CDR3 DNA reads TGCAGCGTTGAAGAACTAGCGGGGGACATCTCCTACGAGCAGTACTTC. The encoded protein is CSVEELAGDISYEQYF.